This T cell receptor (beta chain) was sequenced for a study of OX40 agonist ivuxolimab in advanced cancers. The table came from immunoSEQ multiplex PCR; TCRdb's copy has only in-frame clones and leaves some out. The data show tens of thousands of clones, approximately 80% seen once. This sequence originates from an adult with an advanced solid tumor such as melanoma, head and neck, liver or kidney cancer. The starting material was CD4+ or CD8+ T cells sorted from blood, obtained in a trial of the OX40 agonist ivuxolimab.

CDR3 protein: CASSRFAVSGNTIYF. CDR3 in DNA: TGTGCCAGCAGCCGTTTCGCAGTCTCTGGAAACACCATATATTTT. The chain links TRBV7-2 to TRBJ1-3; D is unclear. Germline V gene sequence: CDR1 SGHTA, CDR2 FQGNSA. The V end was cut by 5 bases, the J end by 0 bases, with 11 bases between. This CDR3 is 15 amino acids long.